This T cell receptor (beta chain) stems from a study of T-cell reconstitution after alpha-beta-depleted transplantation in children. V lost 3 bases, J lost 8 bases, and 8 bases lay in between. The CDR3 sequence is 11 residues long. CDR1 is SQVTM, CDR2 ANQGSEA, per germline. Unique molecular identifiers were incorporated during preparation of the TCRbeta library. TCRdb re-called the PCR reads with MiXCR, one entry per CDR3 protein. The sample lists hundreds of thousands of distinct CDR3 sequences, around 12% occurring once. The clonotype originates from a human donor who donated a stem cell graft to a child with combined immunodeficiency. The chain has TRBV29-1 and TRBJ2-1; D call uncertain. Sequenced material: PBMCs from the stem cell graft donor, taken from the stem cell graft. This CDR3 reads CSVEGSYEQFF. The CDR3 nucleotides are TGCAGCGTTGAGGGCTCTTATGAGCAGTTCTTC.